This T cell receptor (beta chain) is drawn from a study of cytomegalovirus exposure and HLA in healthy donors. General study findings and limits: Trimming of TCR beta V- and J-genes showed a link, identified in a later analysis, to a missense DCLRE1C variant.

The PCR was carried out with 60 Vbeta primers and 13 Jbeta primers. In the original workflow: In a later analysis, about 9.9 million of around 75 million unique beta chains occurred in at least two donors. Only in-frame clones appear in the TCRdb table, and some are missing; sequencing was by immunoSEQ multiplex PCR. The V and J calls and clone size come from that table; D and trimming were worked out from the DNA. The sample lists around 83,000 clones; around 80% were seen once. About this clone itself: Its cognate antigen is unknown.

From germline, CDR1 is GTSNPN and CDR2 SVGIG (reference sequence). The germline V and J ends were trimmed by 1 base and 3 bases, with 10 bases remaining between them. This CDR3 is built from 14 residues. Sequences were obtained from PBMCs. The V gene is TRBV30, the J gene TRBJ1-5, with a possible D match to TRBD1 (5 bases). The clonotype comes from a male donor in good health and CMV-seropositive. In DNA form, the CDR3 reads TGTGCCTGGAGTGGTGCGGGGGTCAATCAGCCCCAGCATTTT. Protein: CAWSGAGVNQPQHF.